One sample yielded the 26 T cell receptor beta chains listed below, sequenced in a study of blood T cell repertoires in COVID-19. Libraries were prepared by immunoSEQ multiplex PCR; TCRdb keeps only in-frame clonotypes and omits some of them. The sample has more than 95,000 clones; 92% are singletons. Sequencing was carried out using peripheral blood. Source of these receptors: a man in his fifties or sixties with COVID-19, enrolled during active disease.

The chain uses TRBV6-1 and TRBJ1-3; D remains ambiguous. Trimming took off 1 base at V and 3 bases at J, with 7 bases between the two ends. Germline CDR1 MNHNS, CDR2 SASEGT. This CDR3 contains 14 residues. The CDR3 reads CASSEGANGNTIYF. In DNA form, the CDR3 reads TGTGCCAGCAGTGAAGGGGCAAATGGAAACACCATATATTTT.

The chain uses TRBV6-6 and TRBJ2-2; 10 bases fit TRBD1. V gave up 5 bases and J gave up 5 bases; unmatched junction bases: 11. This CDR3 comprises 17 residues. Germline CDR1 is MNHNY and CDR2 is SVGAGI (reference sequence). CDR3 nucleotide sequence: TGTGCCAGCAGTCGCGGTCCCGGGACAGGGGAGACCGGGGAGCTGTTTTTT. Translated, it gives CASSRGPGTGETGELFF.

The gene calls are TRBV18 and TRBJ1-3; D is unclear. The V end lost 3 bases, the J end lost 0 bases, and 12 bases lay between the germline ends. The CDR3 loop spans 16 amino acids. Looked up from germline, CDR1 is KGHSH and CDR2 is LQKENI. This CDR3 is CASSPPTSSSGNTIYF. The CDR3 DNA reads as TGTGCCAGCTCACCTCCCACATCTAGCTCTGGAAACACCATATATTTT.

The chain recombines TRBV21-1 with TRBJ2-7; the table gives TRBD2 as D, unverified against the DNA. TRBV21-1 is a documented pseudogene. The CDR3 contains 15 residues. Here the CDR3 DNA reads TGTGCCAGCAGCAAAGCTAGGCGGGAGCCGAACGAGCAGTACGTC. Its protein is CASSKARREPNEQYV.

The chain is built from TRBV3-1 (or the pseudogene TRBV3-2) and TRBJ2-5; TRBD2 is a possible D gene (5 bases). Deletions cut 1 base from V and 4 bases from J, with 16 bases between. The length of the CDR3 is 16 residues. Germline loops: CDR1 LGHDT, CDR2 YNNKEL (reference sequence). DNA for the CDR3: TGTGCCAGCAGCCAAGTTTCTTGGGAGTTAGGAGAGACCCAGTACTTC. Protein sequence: CASSQVSWELGETQYF.

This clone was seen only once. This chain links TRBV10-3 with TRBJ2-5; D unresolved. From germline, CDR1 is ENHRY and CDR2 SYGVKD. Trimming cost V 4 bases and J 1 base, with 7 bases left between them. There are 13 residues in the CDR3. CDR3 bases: TGTGCCATCAGTGGCAACTCCCAAGAGACCCAGTACTTC. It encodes CAISGNSQETQYF.

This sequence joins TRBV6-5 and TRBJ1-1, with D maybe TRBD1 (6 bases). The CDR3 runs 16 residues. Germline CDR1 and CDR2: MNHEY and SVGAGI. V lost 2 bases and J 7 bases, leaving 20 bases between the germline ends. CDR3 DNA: TGTGCCAGCAGTTACAACAGCGGGGTCGGAGGGGGTGAAGCTTTCTTT. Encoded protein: CASSYNSGVGGGEAFF.

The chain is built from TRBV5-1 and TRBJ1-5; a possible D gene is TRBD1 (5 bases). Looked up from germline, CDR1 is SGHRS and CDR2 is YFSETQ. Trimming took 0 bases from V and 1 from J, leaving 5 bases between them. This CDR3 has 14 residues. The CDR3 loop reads CASSLGGSNQPQHF. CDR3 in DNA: TGCGCCAGCAGCTTGGGGGGCAGCAATCAGCCCCAGCATTTT. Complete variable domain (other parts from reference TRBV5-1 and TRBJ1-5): KAGVTQTPRYLIKTRGQQVTLSCSPISGHRSVSWYQQTPGQGLQFLFEYFSETQRNKGNFPGRFSGRQFSNSRSEMNVSTLELGDSALYLCASSLGGSNQPQHFGDGTRLSIL.

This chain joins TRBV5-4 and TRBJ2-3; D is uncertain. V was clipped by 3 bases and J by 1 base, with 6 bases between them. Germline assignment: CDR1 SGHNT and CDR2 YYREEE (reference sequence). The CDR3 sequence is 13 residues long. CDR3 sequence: CASSSLGTDTQYF. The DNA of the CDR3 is TGTGCCAGCAGCTCCCTCGGCACAGATACGCAGTATTTT. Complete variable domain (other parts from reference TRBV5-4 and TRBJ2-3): ETGVTQSPTHLIKTRGQQVTLRCSSQSGHNTVSWYQQALGQGPQFIFQYYREEENGRGNFPPRFSGLQFPNYSSELNVNALELDDSALYLCASSSLGTDTQYFGPGTRLTVL.

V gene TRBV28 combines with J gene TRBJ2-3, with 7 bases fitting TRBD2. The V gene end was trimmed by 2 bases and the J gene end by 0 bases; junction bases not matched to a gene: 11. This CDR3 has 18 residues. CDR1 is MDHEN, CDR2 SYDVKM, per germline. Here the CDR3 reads CASSLRASGDYSTDTQYF. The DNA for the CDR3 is TGTGCCAGCAGTTTAAGGGCTAGCGGTGATTATAGCACAGATACGCAGTATTTT. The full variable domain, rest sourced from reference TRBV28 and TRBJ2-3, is DVKVTQSSRYLVKRTGEKVFLECVQDMDHENMFWYRQDPGLGLRLIYFSYDVKMKEKGDIPEGYSVSREKKERFSLILESASTNQTSMYLCASSLRASGDYSTDTQYFGPGTRLTVL.

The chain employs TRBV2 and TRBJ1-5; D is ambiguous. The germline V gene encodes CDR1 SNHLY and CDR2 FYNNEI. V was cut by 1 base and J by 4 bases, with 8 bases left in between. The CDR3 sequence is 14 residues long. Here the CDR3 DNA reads TGTGCCAGCAGTGAAGGACTCCTTAATCAGCCCCAGCATTTT. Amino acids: CASSEGLLNQPQHF. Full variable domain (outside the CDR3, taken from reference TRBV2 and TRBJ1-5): EPEVTQTPSHQVTQMGQEVILRCVPISNHLYFYWYRQILGQKVEFLVSFYNNEISEKSEIFDDQFSVERPDGSNFTLKIRSTKLEDSAMYFCASSEGLLNQPQHFGDGTRLSIL.

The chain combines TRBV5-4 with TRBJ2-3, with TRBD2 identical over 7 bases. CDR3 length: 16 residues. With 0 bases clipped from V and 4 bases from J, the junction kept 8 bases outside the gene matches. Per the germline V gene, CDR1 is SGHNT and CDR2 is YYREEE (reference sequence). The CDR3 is CASSLGVAGAADTQYF. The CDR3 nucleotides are TGTGCCAGCAGCTTGGGGGTGGCGGGAGCGGCAGATACGCAGTATTTT. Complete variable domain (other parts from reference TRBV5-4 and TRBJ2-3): ETGVTQSPTHLIKTRGQQVTLRCSSQSGHNTVSWYQQALGQGPQFIFQYYREEENGRGNFPPRFSGLQFPNYSSELNVNALELDDSALYLCASSLGVAGAADTQYFGPGTRLTVL.

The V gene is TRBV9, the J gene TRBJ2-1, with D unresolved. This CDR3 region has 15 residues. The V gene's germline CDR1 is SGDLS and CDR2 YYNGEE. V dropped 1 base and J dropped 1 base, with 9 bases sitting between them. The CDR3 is CASSVSAVSYNEQFF. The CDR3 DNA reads TGTGCCAGCAGCGTATCGGCGGTTTCCTACAATGAGCAGTTCTTC.

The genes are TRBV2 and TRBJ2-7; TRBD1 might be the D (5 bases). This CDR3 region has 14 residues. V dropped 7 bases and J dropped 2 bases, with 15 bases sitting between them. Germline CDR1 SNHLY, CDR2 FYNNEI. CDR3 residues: CASTKSTDTYEQYF. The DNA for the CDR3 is TGTGCCAGCACGAAGAGCACGGACACCTACGAGCAGTACTTC.

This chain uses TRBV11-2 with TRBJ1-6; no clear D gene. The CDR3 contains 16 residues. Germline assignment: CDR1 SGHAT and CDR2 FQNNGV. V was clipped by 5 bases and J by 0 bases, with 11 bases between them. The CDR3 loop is CASSPARSSYNSPLHF. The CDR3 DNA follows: TGTGCCAGCAGCCCCGCCCGGAGCTCCTATAATTCACCCCTCCACTTT.

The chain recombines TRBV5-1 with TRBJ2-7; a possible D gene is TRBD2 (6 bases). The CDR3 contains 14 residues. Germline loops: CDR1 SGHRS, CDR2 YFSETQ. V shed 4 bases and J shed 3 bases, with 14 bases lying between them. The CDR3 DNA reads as TGCGCCAGCAGCCCAGTGGGGGGAATCTACGAGCAGTACTTC. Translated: CASSPVGGIYEQYF.

CDR3 amino acids: CASSPTRGSGNTIYF. CDR3 DNA sequence: TGTGCCAGCTCACCGACCAGGGGCTCTGGAAACACCATATATTTT. The chain combines TRBV18 with TRBJ1-3; a weak D match, TRBD1 (6 bases). From germline, CDR1 is KGHSH and CDR2 LQKENI. The CDR3 covers 15 residues. V lost 3 bases, J lost 0 bases, and 9 bases lay in between.

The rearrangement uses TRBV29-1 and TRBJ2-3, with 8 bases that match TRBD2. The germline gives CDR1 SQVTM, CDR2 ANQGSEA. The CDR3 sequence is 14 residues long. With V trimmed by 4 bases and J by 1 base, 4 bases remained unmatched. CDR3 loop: CSVVTSGRTDTQYF. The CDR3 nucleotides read TGCAGCGTTGTAACTAGCGGACGCACAGATACGCAGTATTTT.

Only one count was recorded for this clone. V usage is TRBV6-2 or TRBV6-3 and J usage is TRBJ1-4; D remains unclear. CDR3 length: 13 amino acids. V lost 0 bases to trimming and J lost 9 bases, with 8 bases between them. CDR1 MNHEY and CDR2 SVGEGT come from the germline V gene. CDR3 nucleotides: TGTGCCAGCAGTTACTCAACGGGGAAAAAACTGTTTTTT. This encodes CASSYSTGKKLFF.

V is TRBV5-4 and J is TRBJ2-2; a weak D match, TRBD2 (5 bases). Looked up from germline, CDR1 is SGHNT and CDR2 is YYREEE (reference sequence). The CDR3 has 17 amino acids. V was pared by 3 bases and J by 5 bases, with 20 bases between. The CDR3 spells CASSWAGLIRDTGELFF. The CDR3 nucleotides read TGTGCCAGCAGCTGGGCCGGACTCATAAGGGATACCGGGGAGCTGTTTTTT.

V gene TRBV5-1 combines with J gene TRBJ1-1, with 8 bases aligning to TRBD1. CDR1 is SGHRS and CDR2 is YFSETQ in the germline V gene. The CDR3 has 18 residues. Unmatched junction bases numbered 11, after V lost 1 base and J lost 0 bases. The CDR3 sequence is CASSLHPGQVYMNTEAFF. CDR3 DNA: TGCGCCAGCAGCTTGCACCCGGGACAGGTTTATATGAACACTGAAGCTTTCTTT.

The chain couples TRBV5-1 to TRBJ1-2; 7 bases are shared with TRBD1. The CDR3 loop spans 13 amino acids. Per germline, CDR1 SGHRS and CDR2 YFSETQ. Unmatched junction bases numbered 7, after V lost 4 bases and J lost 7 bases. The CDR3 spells CASSPAQGSGYTF. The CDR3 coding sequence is TGCGCCAGCAGCCCGGCACAGGGGTCTGGCTACACCTTC.

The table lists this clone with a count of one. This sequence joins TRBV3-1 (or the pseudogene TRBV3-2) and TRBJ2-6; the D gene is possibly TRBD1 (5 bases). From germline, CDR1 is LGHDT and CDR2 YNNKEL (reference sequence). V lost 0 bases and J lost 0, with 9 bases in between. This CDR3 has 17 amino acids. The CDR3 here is CASSQDPRGSGANVLTF. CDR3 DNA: TGTGCCAGCAGCCAAGATCCAAGGGGCTCTGGGGCCAACGTCCTGACTTTC.

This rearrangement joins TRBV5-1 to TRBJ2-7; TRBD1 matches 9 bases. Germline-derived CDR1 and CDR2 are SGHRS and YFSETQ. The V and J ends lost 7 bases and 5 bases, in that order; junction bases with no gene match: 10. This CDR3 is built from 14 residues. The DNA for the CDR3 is TGCGCCAGCCAACCGACAGGGGGAGGCCACGAGCAGTACTTC. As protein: CASQPTGGGHEQYF.

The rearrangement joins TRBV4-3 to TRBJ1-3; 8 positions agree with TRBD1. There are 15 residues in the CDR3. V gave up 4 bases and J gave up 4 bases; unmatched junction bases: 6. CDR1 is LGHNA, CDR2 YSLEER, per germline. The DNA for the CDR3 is TGCGCCAGCAGCCCATCAGGGGGCGCAGGAAACACCATATATTTT. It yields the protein CASSPSGGAGNTIYF.

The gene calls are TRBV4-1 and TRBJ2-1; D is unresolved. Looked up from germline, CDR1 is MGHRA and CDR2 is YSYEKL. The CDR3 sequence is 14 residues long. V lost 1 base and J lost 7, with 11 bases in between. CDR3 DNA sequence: TGCGCCAGCAGCCAAGGAAGCGCTGGGAATGAGCAGTTCTTC. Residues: CASSQGSAGNEQFF.